The next 29 T cell receptor beta chains were all read from a single sample in a study of response to subunit inactivated influenza vaccine. One entry per CDR3 protein results from TCRdb running MiXCR on the RT-PCR reads. The repertoire consists of about half a million distinct CDR3 sequences, with about 25% occurring once and the leading ten covering approximately 2%. The starting material was CD4+ T cells sorted from PBMCs, obtained more than 4 days after vaccination. Receptors were obtained from a man in his fifties or sixties who received an inactivated influenza vaccine.

This clonotype has more than one count but fewer than ten. V usage is TRBV24-1 and J usage is TRBJ2-1; D is uncertain. Trimming took 3 bases from V and 7 from J, leaving 12 bases between them. Germline V gives CDR1 KGHDR, CDR2 SFDVKD. The CDR3 loop spans 14 amino acids. CDR3 DNA sequence: TGTGCCACCAGTGATAGAAGGAGAAGGAATGAGCAGTTCTTC. It specifies CATSDRRRRNEQFF.

The chain employs TRBV7-2 and TRBJ1-4; D gene ambiguous. V lost 0 bases and J lost 8, with 10 bases in between. There are 14 residues in the CDR3. From germline, CDR1 is SGHTA and CDR2 FQGNSA. The CDR3 DNA sequence: TGTGCCAGCAGCTTAGCATTCGCATCCGAAAAACTGTTTTTT. Translated: CASSLAFASEKLFF.

This clonotype was detected once. Since a much larger clone is just one base distant, this may be a read error. The rearrangement links TRBV7-9 to TRBJ2-3; 7 bases align to TRBD1. The CDR3 runs 13 residues. Germline V gives CDR1 SEHNR, CDR2 FQNEAQ (reference sequence). The CDR3 reads CATSLGQTDTQYF. In DNA form, the CDR3 reads TGTGCCACCAGCTTGGGACAGACAGATACGCAGTATTTT. The variable domain in full, completed from reference TRBV7-9 and TRBJ2-3, reads DTGVSQNPRHKITKRGQNVTFRCDPISEHNRLYWYRQTLGQGPEFLTYFQNEAQLEKSRLLSDRFSAERPKGSFSTLEIQRTEQGDSAMYLCATSLGQTDTQYFGPGTRLTVL.

The rearrangement uses TRBV28 and TRBJ2-7, with 10 bases fitting TRBD2. Germline V lookup: CDR1 MDHEN, CDR2 SYDVKM. V dropped 1 base and J dropped 5; count of bases not matched to a gene: 11. The CDR3 runs to 17 residues. CDR3 residues: CASSLSSFLGTSDEQYF. CDR3 bases: TGTGCCAGCAGTTTATCATCCTTCTTAGGGACTAGCGACGAGCAGTACTTC.

This clonotype has more than one count but fewer than ten. The rearrangement links TRBV2 to TRBJ2-7; the match to TRBD1 covers 9 bases. There are 13 residues in the CDR3. The V segment lost 7 bases and the J segment 3 bases; nucleotides outside the gene matches: 4. CDR1 is SNHLY and CDR2 is FYNNEI in the germline V gene. The CDR3: CASNGQGNYEQYF. CDR3 coding DNA: TGTGCCAGCAACGGACAGGGGAACTACGAGCAGTACTTC.

The chain links TRBV12-3 or TRBV12-4 to TRBJ1-5, with D uncertain. The germline V and J ends were trimmed by 6 bases and 3 bases, with 18 bases remaining between them. The CDR3 consists of 16 residues. The CDR3 DNA is TGTGCCAGCAGCCCGAGTATCGGGCGGGACAATCAGCCCCAGCATTTT. Its protein is CASSPSIGRDNQPQHF.

The chain couples TRBV4-3 to TRBJ2-2; no clear D gene. The germline CDR1 and CDR2 sequences are LGHNA and YSLEER. V was pared by 1 base and J by 6 bases, with 6 bases between. CDR3 length: 13 amino acids. CDR3 bases: TGCGCCAGCAGCCAAGTCCTCTCCGGGGAGCTGTTTTTT. Its protein product is CASSQVLSGELFF.

This rearrangement joins TRBV12-3 or TRBV12-4 to TRBJ1-1; D is uncertain. This CDR3 spans 13 amino acids. Trimming pared 4 bases from V and 2 bases from J, leaving 8 bases between. The CDR3: CASSSAYNTEAFF. CDR3 in DNA: TGTGCCAGCAGTTCCGCCTATAACACTGAAGCTTTCTTT.

This clonotype was observed a handful of times. V is TRBV25-1 and J is TRBJ1-5, with D perhaps matching TRBD1 (5 bases). V was shortened by 2 bases and J by 3 bases, with 11 bases between the two germline ends. The germline V gene has CDR1 MGHDK and CDR2 SYGVNS. This CDR3 comprises 15 residues. The CDR3 is CASSENVQDNQPQHF. The CDR3 DNA sequence: TGTGCCAGCAGTGAAAACGTACAGGACAATCAGCCCCAGCATTTT.

The CDR3: CSASPTMRETQYF. For the CDR3, the DNA is TGCAGTGCTAGCCCTACAATGAGGGAGACCCAGTACTTC. V is TRBV20-1 and J is TRBJ2-5; D gene ambiguous. Per germline, CDR1 DFQATT and CDR2 SNEGSKA (reference sequence). Between the trimmed V and J ends, which lost 3 bases and 5 bases, there was a span of 13 bases. The CDR3 is 13 residues long.

The V and J genes are TRBV29-1 and TRBJ1-2; TRBD1 agrees at 9 bases. This CDR3 contains 11 residues. CDR1 is SQVTM and CDR2 is ANQGSEA in the germline V gene. J gave up 8 bases and V 7 bases, and 5 bases lay outside the gene matches. The CDR3 DNA reads as TGCAGCGGTACAGGGGGCAACGGCTACACCTTC. Its protein is CSGTGGNGYTF.

This clonotype was recorded a few times. The rearrangement links TRBV10-3 to TRBJ2-7; TRBD2 matches 8 bases. This CDR3 spans 14 amino acids. Germline trimming cut 4 bases from V and 3 bases from J; bases unmatched to any gene: 5. Germline V gene lookup returns CDR1 ENHRY and CDR2 SYGVKD. Here the CDR3 DNA reads TGTGCCATCAGTGGCCGGGGGGGGAGCTACGAGCAGTACTTC. Amino acid sequence: CAISGRGGSYEQYF.

This clonotype was counted a few times. The genes are TRBV20-1 and TRBJ1-6; a possible D gene is TRBD1 (5 bases). The CDR3 runs to 15 residues. Germline lookup yields CDR1 DFQATT and CDR2 SNEGSKA (reference sequence). The germline V and J ends were trimmed by 4 bases and 4 bases, with 14 bases remaining between them. The CDR3 is CSATIATEYNSPLHF. DNA of the CDR3: TGCAGTGCTACCATAGCGACAGAGTATAATTCACCCCTCCACTTT.

This clonotype was counted at least ten times. The chain recombines TRBV20-1 with TRBJ1-1; D not resolved. Germline CDR1 DFQATT, CDR2 SNEGSKA (reference sequence). The germline V and J ends were trimmed by 6 bases and 0 bases, with 17 bases remaining between them. The length of the CDR3 is 15 residues. Here the CDR3 DNA reads TGCAGTGCCAAGACATACCGTAGTATGAACACTGAAGCTTTCTTT. Protein product: CSAKTYRSMNTEAFF.

The V gene is TRBV6-1, the J gene TRBJ2-2; D may be TRBD1 or TRBD2 (5 bases each). The CDR3 runs 19 residues. Germline V gene sequence: CDR1 MNHNS, CDR2 SASEGT. Trimming pared 2 bases from V and 6 bases from J, leaving 25 bases between. The CDR3 region has the DNA TGTGCCAGCAGTGAAATCCCCGGGTCCGGGGTGGCAGGGCCCGGGGAGCTGTTTTTT. Translating gives CASSEIPGSGVAGPGELFF.

This clonotype has a handful of counts. This chain links TRBV29-1 with TRBJ1-4; D remains ambiguous. V gave up 2 bases and J gave up 11 bases, with 9 bases separating them. Germline CDR1 reads SQVTM; CDR2 reads ANQGSEA. There are 11 residues in the CDR3. Written as DNA, the CDR3 is TGCAGCGTTGAATTTGGCCTCAAACTGTTTTTT. Its translation: CSVEFGLKLFF.

This sequence joins TRBV18 and TRBJ2-5; 8 bases map to TRBD1. The CDR3 runs 15 residues. V lost 5 bases and J lost 5; bases outside the gene matches: 10. Germline-derived CDR1 and CDR2 are KGHSH and LQKENI. As DNA, the CDR3 is TGTGCCAGCTCATCAGGACAGGGTGGTTCGGAGACCCAGTACTTC. Protein sequence: CASSSGQGGSETQYF.

There are many counts of this clonotype. This chain connects TRBV5-1 to TRBJ2-7; TRBD1 agrees at 10 bases. Germline V gene data show CDR1 as SGHRS and CDR2 as YFSETQ. The CDR3 loop spans 14 amino acids. Trimming at V came to 4 bases and at J to 3 bases, leaving 4 bases not matched to a gene. The CDR3 reads CASSLRDRGYEQYF. As DNA, the CDR3 is TGCGCCAGCAGCCTAAGGGACAGGGGCTACGAGCAGTACTTC.

V usage is TRBV2 and J usage is TRBJ1-1; D is unclear. The length of the CDR3 is 12 residues. The germline V and J ends were trimmed by 7 bases and 4 bases, with 10 bases remaining between them. Germline V lookup: CDR1 SNHLY, CDR2 FYNNEI. The CDR3 nucleotides are TGTGCCAGCATATCAGAGGGCACTGAAGCTTTCTTT. Amino acids: CASISEGTEAFF.

This clonotype was counted at least ten times. The rearrangement joins TRBV9 to TRBJ1-3; D remains ambiguous. Germline V gene sequence: CDR1 SGDLS, CDR2 YYNGEE. The CDR3 is 15 amino acids. The V end lost 0 bases, the J end lost 4 bases, and 11 bases lay between the germline ends. The CDR3 sequence: CASSVVPTQGNTIYF. The CDR3 DNA is TGTGCCAGCAGCGTAGTACCGACTCAAGGAAACACCATATATTTT.

This clonotype was recorded many times. CDR3 amino acids: CSVAEGGREQYF. The CDR3 region has the DNA TGCAGCGTTGCTGAAGGGGGCCGGGAGCAGTACTTC. J is TRBJ2-7 and V is TRBV29-1, with 7 bases fitting TRBD1. Looked up from germline, CDR1 is SQVTM and CDR2 is ANQGSEA. The CDR3 covers 12 residues. J lost 7 bases, V lost 4 bases, and 7 bases had no gene match.

The chain has TRBV28 and TRBJ1-2; 7 bases are shared with TRBD1. Trimming at V came to 7 bases and at J to 3 bases, leaving 2 bases not matched to a gene. The length of the CDR3 is 12 residues. The germline V gene encodes CDR1 MDHEN and CDR2 SYDVKM. In DNA form, the CDR3 reads TGTGCCAGCACCACAGGGGACTATGGCTACACCTTC. It yields the protein CASTTGDYGYTF.

This clonotype was counted only a few times. CDR3 nucleotide sequence: TGTGCCAGCAGTTTCCAGCTCCGACTAGCGGGAGGGCACCATGAGCAGTTCTTC. It codes for CASSFQLRLAGGHHEQFF. The chain has TRBV28 and TRBJ2-1, with 14 nucleotides matching TRBD2. The germline V gene has CDR1 MDHEN and CDR2 SYDVKM. After removal of 3 bases from V and 8 bases from J, the junction contained 12 bases not matched to a gene. This CDR3 contains 18 residues.

This clonotype occurred a few times. The V gene is TRBV5-1, the J gene TRBJ2-7; D remains ambiguous. This CDR3 spans 14 amino acids. Germline loops: CDR1 SGHRS, CDR2 YFSETQ. Trimming pared 5 bases from V and 4 bases from J, leaving 16 bases between. CDR3 region: CASSRVRRPYEQYF. DNA for the CDR3: TGCGCCAGCAGTCGGGTCCGTCGCCCATACGAGCAGTACTTC.

J is TRBJ1-5 and V is TRBV5-5; D gene unclear. Trimming removed 0 bases from V and 2 bases from J, with 15 bases in between. CDR1 and CDR2 (germline): SGHKS, YYEKEE (reference sequence). CDR3 length: 17 amino acids. DNA of the CDR3: TGTGCCAGCAGCTTGGCTGAATGGCAGTTAGGCAATCAGCCCCAGCATTTT. This gives the protein CASSLAEWQLGNQPQHF. Full variable domain (rest looked up from reference TRBV5-5 and TRBJ1-5): DAGVTQSPTHLIKTRGQQVTLRCSPISGHKSVSWYQQVLGQGPQFIFQYYEKEERGRGNFPDRFSARQFPNYSSELNVNALLLGDSALYLCASSLAEWQLGNQPQHFGDGTRLSIL.

The rearrangement links TRBV6-1 to TRBJ1-2; D perhaps matches TRBD1 (5 bases). Germline V gives CDR1 MNHNS, CDR2 SASEGT. This CDR3 has 13 amino acids. V lost 6 bases to trimming and J lost 4 bases, with 12 bases between them. The CDR3 bases are TGTGCCAGCAGGACCGGGGCTACCTATGGCTACACCTTC. It specifies CASRTGATYGYTF.

The rearrangement links TRBV4-3 to TRBJ2-3; 8 bases line up with TRBD2. The CDR3 sequence is 18 residues long. V lost 4 bases to trimming and J lost 2 bases; unmatched junction nucleotides: 14. Germline lookup yields CDR1 LGHNA and CDR2 YSLEER. The CDR3 DNA is TGCGCCAGCAGCCGGACAAGACTCCCGGGGGGGTTCACAGATACGCAGTATTTT. Translation: CASSRTRLPGGFTDTQYF.

V and J are TRBV6-2 or TRBV6-3 and TRBJ2-1, with 11 bases fitting TRBD2. The CDR3 runs to 14 residues. J lost 10 bases, V lost 10 bases, and 12 bases had no gene match. Germline loops: CDR1 MNHEY, CDR2 SVGEGT. The CDR3 bases are TGTGCCACCACGATAGCGGGGGGGCCACCCGAGCAGTTCTTC. It encodes CATTIAGGPPEQFF.

In its sample, this clonotype was seen a few times. The chain links TRBV3-1 to TRBJ2-2, with D uncertain. Germline loops: CDR1 LGHDT, CDR2 YNNKEL (reference sequence). Trimming left V 1 base short and J 6 bases short, with 3 bases between. This CDR3 is 12 amino acids long. CDR3 sequence reads: CASSQAPGELFF. CDR3 sequence (DNA): TGTGCCAGCAGCCAAGCTCCCGGGGAGCTGTTTTTT. Full variable domain (rest looked up from reference TRBV3-1 and TRBJ2-2): DTAVSQTPKYLVTQMGNDKSIKCEQNLGHDTMYWYKQDSKKFLKIMFSYNNKELIINETVPNRFSPKSPDKAHLNLHINSLELGDSAVYFCASSQAPGELFFGEGSRLTVL.